Shown below are 11 T cell receptor beta chains from a single sample sequenced in a study of T-cell memory formation after mild COVID-19. TCRdb reanalysed the 5' RACE reads using MiXCR and keeps one entry per CDR3 protein. The sample contains about 400,000 distinct CDR3 sequences, roughly a quarter of which appear only once. The sequencing sample was made of PBMCs or a T cell subset sorted from them (not recorded which). Every receptor here comes from an adult woman who had mild COVID-19 (a few samples of this study predate the infection). Cell type and time point are not known.

The V gene is TRBV2, the J gene TRBJ2-1, with a weak D call TRBD1 (6 bases). Trimming pared 4 bases from V and 0 bases from J, leaving 13 bases between. Germline V gives CDR1 SNHLY, CDR2 FYNNEI. The CDR3 length is 16 residues. This chain's CDR3 is CASSASTGSSYNEQFF. As DNA, the CDR3 is TGTGCCAGCAGTGCCTCGACAGGAAGCTCCTACAATGAGCAGTTCTTC.

The rearrangement links TRBV7-8 to TRBJ1-5; no firm D call. The V and J ends lost 0 bases and 0 bases respectively, with 15 bases between them. Germline V lookup: CDR1 SGHVS, CDR2 FQNEAQ. The CDR3 has 18 residues. Written as DNA, the CDR3 is TGTGCCAGCAGCTTAGCCCGTCGGGGAGTGGGTAGCAATCAGCCCCAGCATTTT. Translated: CASSLARRGVGSNQPQHF.

The chain uses TRBV6-6 and TRBJ1-2; no clear D gene. V lost 6 bases, J lost 3 bases, and 5 bases lay in between. CDR3 length: 11 amino acids. Germline lookup yields CDR1 MNHNY and CDR2 SVGAGI (reference sequence). CDR3 amino acids: CASRIDYGYTF. The DNA of the CDR3 is TGTGCCAGCAGGATAGACTATGGCTACACCTTC.

The rearrangement joins TRBV7-6 to TRBJ1-2; 10 bases match TRBD1. V shed 5 bases, J shed 7 bases, and the junction held 13 bases outside the gene matches. Germline CDR1 is SGHVS and CDR2 is FNYEAQ. The CDR3 loop spans 16 amino acids. CDR3: CASSLGQGPANSGYTF. The CDR3 DNA reads TGTGCCAGCAGCCTGGGACAGGGGCCGGCTAATAGTGGCTACACCTTC.

The chain carries TRBV11-2 and TRBJ1-1; 9 nucleotides agree with TRBD1. The CDR3 loop spans 18 amino acids. Germline V gene data show CDR1 as SGHAT and CDR2 as FQNNGV. The V gene end was trimmed by 3 bases and the J gene end by 0 bases; junction bases not matched to a gene: 11. The CDR3 loop is CASSFYPGQGSLNTEAFF. As DNA, the CDR3 is TGTGCCAGCAGCTTCTACCCGGGACAGGGTTCGTTGAACACTGAAGCTTTCTTT. The entire variable domain, with the rest obtained from reference TRBV11-2 and TRBJ1-1, is as follows: EAGVAQSPRYKIIEKRQSVAFWCNPISGHATLYWYQQILGQGPKLLIQFQNNGVVDDSQLPKDRFSAERLKGVDSTLKIQPAKLEDSAVYLCASSFYPGQGSLNTEAFFGQGTRLTVV.

This rearrangement joins TRBV20-1 to TRBJ1-4; no reliable D call. This CDR3 comprises 11 residues. Trimming pared 5 bases from V and 11 bases from J, leaving 12 bases between. Germline V CDR1 and CDR2: DFQATT, SNEGSKA (reference sequence). The CDR3 bases are TGCAGTGCTTTACCGCCGGACAAACTGTTTTTT. Protein product: CSALPPDKLFF.

There are many counts of this clonotype. The DNA for the CDR3 is TGCGCCAGCAGCTTGGTGGCTAGCGGCAATGAGCAGTTCTTC. Protein: CASSLVASGNEQFF. V is TRBV5-1 and J is TRBJ2-1; 7 bases match TRBD2. V gave up 0 bases and J gave up 6 bases; unmatched junction bases: 3. In germline, CDR1 is SGHRS, CDR2 YFSETQ. CDR3 length equals 14 residues.

This clonotype was seen once. The chain employs TRBV5-5 and TRBJ2-7; D unclear. Trimming removed 4 bases from V and 3 bases from J, with 11 bases in between. Looked up from germline, CDR1 is SGHKS and CDR2 is YYEKEE (reference sequence). The CDR3 sequence is 13 residues long. The CDR3 loop reads CASSKTWNYEQYF. CDR3 nucleotide sequence: TGTGCCAGCAGCAAGACTTGGAACTACGAGCAGTACTTC.

The chain uses TRBV25-1 and TRBJ2-7, with 9 bases that match TRBD2. CDR1 is MGHDK, CDR2 SYGVNS, per germline. The CDR3 is 20 residues long. The V segment lost 3 bases and the J segment 3 bases; nucleotides outside the gene matches: 21. The CDR3 DNA is TGTGCCAGCAGTGACTTCTTTAGCGGGGGACAGAACACAATTTGCTACGAGCAGTACTTC. Translated, it gives CASSDFFSGGQNTICYEQYF.

The chain joins TRBV20-1 to TRBJ1-4; D might be TRBD1 (5 bases). Germline V lookup: CDR1 DFQATT, CDR2 SNEGSKA (reference sequence). Trimming cost V 1 base and J 6 bases, with 12 bases left between them. The length of the CDR3 is 14 residues. CDR3 protein: CSARGWGSDEKLFF. CDR3 coding DNA: TGCAGTGCTAGAGGGTGGGGGTCCGATGAAAAACTGTTTTTT.

Notes on this clonotype: This likely comes from a read error, as the CDR3 has no conserved phenylalanine or tryptophan at its end. No DNA is shown, since the ends of the CDR3 on it are uncertain; the CDR3 is the one TCRdb lists. J is TRBJ2-1 and V is TRBV11-2; the listed D gene, TRBD2, was not tested against the DNA. CDR1 is SGHAT and CDR2 is FQNNGV in the germline V gene. The CDR3 extends over 11 residues, inclusive of both ends. The CDR3 here is CASSSLPGLAV.